This T cell receptor beta chain comes out of a study of cytomegalovirus exposure and HLA in healthy donors. This clone was observed once. PCR involved 60 Vbeta and 13 Jbeta primers. The data were produced by immunoSEQ multiplex PCR, yet TCRdb's version contains in-frame clones alone and is incomplete. Among 150,000 to 200,000 clones, around 81% were seen once, and the ten largest hold 1.5% to 2%. The CDR3 is made up of 14 amino acids. V lost 1 base, J lost 6 bases, and 9 bases lay in between. Germline V CDR1 and CDR2: SGHAT, FQDESV (reference sequence). Specimen: PBMCs. The receptor comes from a man aged 18 to 35 in good health and CMV-seronegative. The rearrangement links TRBV11-1 to TRBJ2-2, with a possible D match to TRBD2 (6 bases). The CDR3 DNA is TGTGCCAGCAGCTTAGGGCTAGCGCCCGGGGAGCTGTTTTTT. Encoded protein: CASSLGLAPGELFF.